What follows are 30 T cell receptor beta chains derived from one specimen sequenced in a study of T cells after yellow fever vaccination (dated by TCRdb to between 2018 and 2021). Sample treatment or condition, as interpreted from the label and publication: live attenuated yellow fever vaccine strain. The library came from 5' RACE. Instrument on record: Illumina NovaSeq 6000. The raw public reads went through TCRdb reprocessing: fastp at Q25, MiXCR clone calling, in-frame beta chains kept. For every CDR3 protein sequence, its rows merge into one entry that carries the most common genes and DNA. The table for this sample lists 120,000 or so distinct CDR3 sequences; 12% to 15% of them were counted only once. The ten largest account for about 40% of the sample. The input for sequencing was CD8+ T cells sorted from PBMCs, taken 5 days after the yellow fever booster vaccination. Every receptor here comes from a man aged 18-30 years who received the YFV17D yellow fever vaccine.

The table lists this clonotype with a few counts. The CDR3 DNA reads as TGCGCCAGCAGAGGACAGGGGGCTCGACAGCCCCAGCATTTT. As protein: CASRGQGARQPQHF. The rearrangement joins TRBV4-1 to TRBJ1-5; 11 nucleotides agree with TRBD1. Looked up from germline, CDR1 is MGHRA and CDR2 is YSYEKL. The CDR3 length is 14 residues. Losses at the gene ends were 6 bases for V and 7 bases for J; bases not matched to a gene: 5.

This clonotype was detected a few times. This chain uses TRBV6-5 with TRBJ2-6; D is ambiguous. The CDR3 loop spans 15 amino acids. V lost 5 bases, J lost 4 bases, and 12 bases lay in between. The germline gives CDR1 MNHEY, CDR2 SVGAGI. The CDR3 coding sequence is TGTGCCAGCAGTCCCGCTAGGCTGGGGGCCAACGTCCTGACTTTC. It yields the protein CASSPARLGANVLTF.

The chain employs TRBV4-3 and TRBJ1-5; 10 positions match TRBD1. Trimming at V came to 4 bases and at J to 2 bases, leaving 5 bases not matched to a gene. The CDR3 has 16 residues. Germline lookup yields CDR1 LGHNA and CDR2 YSLEER. CDR3 sequence reads: CASSPGTGERNQPQHF. The CDR3 nucleotides read TGCGCCAGCAGCCCGGGGACAGGGGAACGCAATCAGCCCCAGCATTTT.

This clonotype appeared a few times. This sequence joins TRBV20-1 and TRBJ2-7; D is perhaps TRBD1 or TRBD2 (5 bases each). V was clipped by 6 bases and J by 5 bases, with 17 bases between them. CDR3 length equals 13 residues. Per the germline V gene, CDR1 is DFQATT and CDR2 is SNEGSKA (reference sequence). The CDR3 sequence is CSARRQGGDEQYF. CDR3 sequence (DNA): TGCAGTGCCCGGAGGCAGGGCGGCGACGAGCAGTACTTC.

The chain is built from TRBV29-1 and TRBJ2-3; D is possibly TRBD1 (5 bases). The V gene lost 7 bases and the J gene lost 2 bases, with 13 bases spanning the gap. This CDR3 comprises 13 residues. Germline lookup yields CDR1 SQVTM and CDR2 ANQGSEA. The CDR3 DNA reads TGCAGCGCCATACAGGAAAACACAGATACGCAGTATTTT. This translates into CSAIQENTDTQYF.

This clonotype came up a few times. The chain carries TRBV7-2 and TRBJ2-7, with D perhaps TRBD1 or TRBD2 (5 bases each). Looked up from germline, CDR1 is SGHTA and CDR2 is FQGNSA. Trimming removed 5 bases from V and 4 bases from J, with 21 bases in between. The CDR3 runs to 16 residues. As DNA, the CDR3 is TGTGCCAGCAGCCTAGATCGAGGGACCTTGATTTACGAGCAGTACTTC. Translated: CASSLDRGTLIYEQYF.

This chain joins TRBV13 and TRBJ1-1; no reliable D call. V was cut by 5 bases and J by 1 base, with 8 bases left in between. This CDR3 contains 13 residues. Germline V gene data show CDR1 as PRHDT and CDR2 as FYEKMQ (reference sequence). The CDR3 sequence: CASSPDPNTEAFF. The CDR3 DNA reads as TGTGCCAGCAGCCCGGACCCGAACACTGAAGCTTTCTTT. The whole variable domain, remainder taken from reference TRBV13 and TRBJ1-1, is AAGVIQSPRHLIKEKRETATLKCYPIPRHDTVYWYQQGPGQDPQFLISFYEKMQSDKGSIPDRFSAQQFSDYHSELNMSSLELGDSALYFCASSPDPNTEAFFGQGTRLTVV.

This clonotype was found many times. This chain uses TRBV9 with TRBJ2-6, with a weak D call TRBD1 (5 bases). CDR3 length: 18 amino acids. V lost 4 bases and J lost 0, with 17 bases in between. Germline V gives CDR1 SGDLS, CDR2 YYNGEE. CDR3 nucleotide sequence: TGTGCCAGCAGCCCGCGCCTAGACAGTCCCTCTGGGGCCAACGTCCTGACTTTC. Its translation: CASSPRLDSPSGANVLTF.

The rearrangement uses TRBV6-5 and TRBJ1-5, with D perhaps matching TRBD1 (6 bases). The V gene's germline CDR1 is MNHEY and CDR2 SVGAGI. The length of the CDR3 is 14 residues. V was clipped by 0 bases and J by 4 bases, with 7 bases between them. The chain's CDR3 is CASSYSGQNQPQHF. CDR3 in DNA: TGTGCCAGCAGTTACTCGGGACAAAATCAGCCCCAGCATTTT.

The genes are TRBV7-9 and TRBJ2-2, with a possible D match to TRBD1 (5 bases). Looked up from germline, CDR1 is SEHNR and CDR2 is FQNEAQ (reference sequence). Trimming pared 4 bases from V and 6 bases from J, leaving 15 bases between. This CDR3 has 15 amino acids. The CDR3 DNA follows: TGTGCCAGCAGCTCGACTCCACAGGTGCCCGGGGAGCTGTTTTTT. This translates into CASSSTPQVPGELFF.

The sample holds many counts of this clonotype. The chain employs TRBV12-5 and TRBJ1-5, with D hard to call. Germline values: CDR1 LGHNT, CDR2 FRNRAP. The CDR3 is 13 residues long. The ends were cut back, 7 bases at V and 7 bases at J, with 14 bases in the middle. The CDR3 nucleotides read TGTGCTAGTGCCAACCCGCGGGGACAGCCCCAGCATTTT. This gives the protein CASANPRGQPQHF.

The sample holds a few counts of this clonotype. The V and J genes are TRBV29-1 and TRBJ2-2; TRBD1 agrees at 8 bases. Looked up from germline, CDR1 is SQVTM and CDR2 is ANQGSEA. The trim removed 6 bases at V and 1 base at J, leaving 1 base unmatched. This CDR3 is 13 amino acids long. DNA of the CDR3: TGCAGCGTCAGGGGGCGGAACACCGGGGAGCTGTTTTTT. Its translation is CSVRGRNTGELFF.

This clonotype was seen more than once but under ten times. The chain employs TRBV12-3 or TRBV12-4 and TRBJ2-2, with D unresolved. V lost 4 bases and J lost 7, with 7 bases in between. The length of the CDR3 is 12 residues. The CDR3: CASSYRHGELFF. DNA of the CDR3: TGTGCCAGCAGTTACCGGCACGGGGAGCTGTTTTTT.

The chain has TRBV7-3 and TRBJ2-3; the match to TRBD2 covers 13 bases. V lost 4 bases and J lost 4; bases outside the gene matches: 2. Germline assignment: CDR1 SGHTA and CDR2 FQGTGA. This CDR3 is 15 amino acids long. The CDR3 reads CASSSGTSGADTQYF. Here the CDR3 DNA reads TGTGCCAGCAGCTCTGGGACTAGCGGGGCAGATACGCAGTATTTT.

There are a few counts of this clonotype. The genes are TRBV13 and TRBJ1-1; 7 positions match TRBD1. CDR3 length: 15 residues. With 6 bases clipped from V and 1 base from J, the junction kept 8 bases outside the gene matches. Germline CDR1 and CDR2: PRHDT and FYEKMQ (reference sequence). CDR3 in DNA: TGTGCCAGCAGGACCCGAGGGACAGAGAACACTGAAGCTTTCTTT. This encodes CASRTRGTENTEAFF.

This chain links TRBV3-1 with TRBJ2-3; no definite D call. Germline values: CDR1 LGHDT, CDR2 YNNKEL (reference sequence). The ends were cut back, 0 bases at V and 4 bases at J, with 17 bases in the middle. The CDR3 sequence is 17 residues long. The CDR3 DNA follows: TGTGCCAGCAGCCAAGATCTTATGCTTGCACGGGCAGATACGCAGTATTTT. Residues: CASSQDLMLARADTQYF.

CDR3 coding DNA: TGTGCCAGCAGTCCCCGGGCACTTCTGAATCAGTACACCGGGGAGCTGTTTTTT. Its translation is CASSPRALLNQYTGELFF. This chain joins TRBV7-8 and TRBJ2-2; D is unresolved. Germline CDR1 is SGHVS and CDR2 is FQNEAQ. The CDR3 consists of 18 residues. The V gene lost 6 bases and the J gene lost 3 bases, with 23 bases spanning the gap.

This clonotype was detected a few times. The V and J genes are TRBV7-2 and TRBJ2-4, with 13 bases identical to TRBD2. Germline CDR1 reads SGHTA; CDR2 reads FQGNSA. J was trimmed by 9 bases and V by 4 bases; bases with no gene match: 18. This CDR3 comprises 19 residues. In DNA form, the CDR3 reads TGTGCCAGCAGCTCCACTAGCGGGGGGGCACGTCCCGAGTTTTGCATTCAGTACTTC. Protein: CASSSTSGGARPEFCIQYF.

The chain recombines TRBV5-3 with TRBJ2-3; 7 bases agree with TRBD1. TRBV5-3 is placed among ORFs of uncertain function. V lost 0 bases, J lost 3 bases, and 7 bases stayed unmatched. This CDR3 is built from 16 residues. The CDR3 region is CARSLGDSGLTDTQYF. Written as DNA, the CDR3 is TGTGCCAGAAGCTTGGGGGACAGTGGCTTGACAGATACGCAGTATTTT.

This chain connects TRBV7-9 to TRBJ2-7, with 9 positions matching TRBD1. Per the germline V gene, CDR1 is SEHNR and CDR2 is FQNEAQ (reference sequence). J gave up 2 bases and V 4 bases, and 9 bases lay outside the gene matches. The CDR3 has 16 residues. CDR3 bases: TGTGCCAGCAGCTCGGAGACAGGGGGGTCCACCTACGAGCAGTACGTC. Translating it yields CASSSETGGSTYEQYV.

The sample holds a few counts of this clonotype. The chain joins TRBV7-8 to TRBJ1-2, with D unresolved. The V and J ends lost 1 base and 6 bases respectively, with 6 bases between them. CDR1 is SGHVS and CDR2 is FQNEAQ in the germline V gene. The CDR3 runs to 12 residues. The CDR3 nucleotides are TGTGCCAGCAGCTTAGAAGCGGATGGCTACACCTTC. The encoded protein is CASSLEADGYTF. Full variable domain (outside the CDR3, taken from reference TRBV7-8 and TRBJ1-2): GAGVSQSPRYKVAKRGQDVALRCDPISGHVSLFWYQQALGQGPEFLTYFQNEAQLDKSGLPSDRFFAERPEGSVSTLKIQRTQQEDSAVYLCASSLEADGYTFGSGTRLTVV.

This clonotype was picked up a small number of times. The chain has TRBV20-1 and TRBJ2-3, with 10 nucleotides matching TRBD2. V lost 5 bases, J lost 3 bases, and 8 bases stayed unmatched. Germline lookup yields CDR1 DFQATT and CDR2 SNEGSKA (reference sequence). The CDR3 runs 15 residues. CDR3 DNA: TGCAGTGCTGGTCTAGCGGGGGTGGGTACAGATACGCAGTATTTT. Protein: CSAGLAGVGTDTQYF.

The rearrangement links TRBV28 to TRBJ1-5, with D perhaps matching TRBD1 (5 bases). Germline-derived CDR1 and CDR2 are MDHEN and SYDVKM. The CDR3 runs to 14 residues. Trimming pared 2 bases from V and 11 bases from J, leaving 16 bases between. Here the CDR3 reads CASSLLGGVWAQHF. Here the CDR3 DNA reads TGTGCCAGCAGTTTACTCGGGGGGGTTTGGGCCCAGCATTTT. The full variable domain, its missing parts supplied by reference TRBV28 and TRBJ1-5, is DVKVTQSSRYLVKRTGEKVFLECVQDMDHENMFWYRQDPGLGLRLIYFSYDVKMKEKGDIPEGYSVSREKKERFSLILESASTNQTSMYLCASSLLGGVWAQHFGDGTRLSIL.

The gene calls are TRBV27 and TRBJ2-7; 8 bases line up with TRBD1. The CDR3 has 17 amino acids. Germline loops: CDR1 MNHEY, CDR2 SMNVEV (reference sequence). V was pared by 5 bases and J by 0 bases, with 12 bases of the junction left unmatched. In nucleotides, the CDR3 is TGTGCCAGCAGTACCATAGGACAGGGCAGAGACTCCTACGAGCAGTACTTC. This codes for CASSTIGQGRDSYEQYF.

This clonotype has a handful of counts. The rearrangement joins TRBV4-1 to TRBJ2-3; 13 nucleotides align to TRBD2. In germline, CDR1 is MGHRA, CDR2 YSYEKL. Unmatched junction bases numbered 10, after V lost 7 bases and J lost 6 bases. The CDR3 runs to 16 residues. The CDR3 DNA reads TGCGCCAGCAACCCGATGACTAGCGGGGGGTTGGATACGCAGTATTTT. Translation gives CASNPMTSGGLDTQYF.

The chain couples TRBV9 to TRBJ2-7; TRBD1 aligns across 7 bases. The CDR3 totals 17 residues. After removal of 3 bases from V and 0 bases from J, the junction contained 12 bases not matched to a gene. Germline V CDR1 and CDR2: SGDLS, YYNGEE. CDR3 nucleotides: TGTGCCAGCAGCGAAGGGGGTAGAAGGACAGGCTCCTACGAGCAGTACTTC. It codes for CASSEGGRRTGSYEQYF.

This clonotype was picked up a small number of times. The J gene is TRBJ2-7, the V gene TRBV27, with D tentatively TRBD1 (6 bases). CDR1 MNHEY and CDR2 SMNVEV come from the germline V gene (reference sequence). V gave up 5 bases and J gave up 1 base, with 12 bases separating them. This CDR3 has 14 amino acids. In DNA, the CDR3 is TGTGCCAGCAGTCCCAAGCAGGGGTCCTACGAGCAGTACGTC. It is translated as CASSPKQGSYEQYV.

This clonotype was counted only a few times. This chain joins TRBV6-1 and TRBJ2-1; TRBD2 is a possible D gene (6 bases). CDR1 and CDR2 from the germline V gene are MNHNS and SASEGT. Trimming pared 8 bases from V and 3 bases from J, leaving 11 bases between. The CDR3 is 13 residues long. The DNA of the CDR3 is TGTGCCAGCCGCCGACTAGTCTACAATGAGCAGTTCTTC. Amino acids: CASRRLVYNEQFF.

The CDR3 nucleotides read TGTGCCAGCAGCCCCCGGTTTTGGGTAGAAGCTTTCTTT. It codes for CASSPRFWVEAFF. The V gene is TRBV3-1, the J gene TRBJ1-1; D remains unclear. The germline gives CDR1 LGHDT, CDR2 YNNKEL (reference sequence). With 4 bases removed from V and 8 bases from J, the gap between germline ends came to 14 bases. The CDR3 contains 13 residues.

This clonotype was observed a few times. The V and J genes are TRBV4-1 and TRBJ1-2; D uncertain. The CDR3 covers 13 residues. V was cut by 3 bases and J by 0 bases, with 5 bases left in between. CDR1 MGHRA and CDR2 YSYEKL come from the germline V gene. The CDR3 loop is CASSHGSNYGYTF. The CDR3 nucleotides are TGCGCCAGCAGCCATGGTTCTAACTATGGCTACACCTTC.